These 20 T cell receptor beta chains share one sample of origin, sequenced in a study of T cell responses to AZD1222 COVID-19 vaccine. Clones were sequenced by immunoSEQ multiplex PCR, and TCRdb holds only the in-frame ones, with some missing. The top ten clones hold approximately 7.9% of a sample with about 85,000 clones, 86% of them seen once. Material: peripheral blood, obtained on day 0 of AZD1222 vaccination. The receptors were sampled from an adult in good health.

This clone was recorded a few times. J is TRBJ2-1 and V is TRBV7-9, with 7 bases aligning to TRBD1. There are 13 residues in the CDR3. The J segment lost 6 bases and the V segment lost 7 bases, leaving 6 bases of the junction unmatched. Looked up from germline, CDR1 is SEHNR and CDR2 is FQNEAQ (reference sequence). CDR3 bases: TGTGCCAGCATTACGCAGGGGGTCAATGAGCAGTTCTTC. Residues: CASITQGVNEQFF.

CDR3 loop: CASSVEIGGITGELFF. CDR3 bases: TGTGCCAGCAGCGTAGAAATTGGCGGGATCACCGGGGAGCTGTTTTTT. The chain uses TRBV9 and TRBJ2-2; D may be TRBD2 (6 bases). Germline assignment: CDR1 SGDLS and CDR2 YYNGEE. The CDR3 consists of 16 residues. Trimming took off 0 bases at V and 4 bases at J, with 13 bases between the two ends.

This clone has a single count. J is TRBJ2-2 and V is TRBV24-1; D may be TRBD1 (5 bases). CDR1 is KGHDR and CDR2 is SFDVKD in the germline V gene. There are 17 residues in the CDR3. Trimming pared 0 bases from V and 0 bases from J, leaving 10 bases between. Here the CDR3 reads CATSDLVLGANTGELFF. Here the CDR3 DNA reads TGTGCCACCAGTGATTTGGTTTTAGGGGCGAACACCGGGGAGCTGTTTTTT.

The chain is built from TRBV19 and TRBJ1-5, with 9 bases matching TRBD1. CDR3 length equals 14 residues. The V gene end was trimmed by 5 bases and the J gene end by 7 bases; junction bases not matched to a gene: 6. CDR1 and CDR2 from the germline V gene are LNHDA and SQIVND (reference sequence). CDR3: CASSPRTGVQPQHF. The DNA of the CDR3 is TGTGCCAGTAGTCCCCGGACAGGGGTCCAGCCCCAGCATTTT.

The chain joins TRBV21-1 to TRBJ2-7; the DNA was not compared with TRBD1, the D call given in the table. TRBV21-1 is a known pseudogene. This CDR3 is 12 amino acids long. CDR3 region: CAKRQGASEQYF. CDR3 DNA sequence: TGTGCCAAACGACAGGGGGCAAGCGAGCAGTACTTC.

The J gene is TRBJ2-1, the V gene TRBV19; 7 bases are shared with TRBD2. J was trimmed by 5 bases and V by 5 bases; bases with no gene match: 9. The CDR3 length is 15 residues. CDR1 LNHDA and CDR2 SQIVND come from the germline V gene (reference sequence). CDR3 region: CASSPETSDDNEQFF. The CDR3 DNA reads TGTGCCAGTAGTCCCGAAACTAGCGACGACAATGAGCAGTTCTTC.

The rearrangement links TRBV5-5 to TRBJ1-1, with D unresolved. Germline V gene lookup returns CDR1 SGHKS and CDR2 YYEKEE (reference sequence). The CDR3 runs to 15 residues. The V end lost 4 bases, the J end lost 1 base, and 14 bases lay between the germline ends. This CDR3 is CASSLLTSRNTEAFF. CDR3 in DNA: TGTGCCAGCAGCCTACTAACGAGTAGGAACACTGAAGCTTTCTTT.

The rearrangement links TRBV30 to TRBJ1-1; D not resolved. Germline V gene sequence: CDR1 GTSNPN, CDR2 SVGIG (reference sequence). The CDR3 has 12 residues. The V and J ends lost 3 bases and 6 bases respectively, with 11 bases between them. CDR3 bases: TGTGCCTGGAGGGTCCGAGGACCTGAAGCTTTCTTT. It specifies CAWRVRGPEAFF.

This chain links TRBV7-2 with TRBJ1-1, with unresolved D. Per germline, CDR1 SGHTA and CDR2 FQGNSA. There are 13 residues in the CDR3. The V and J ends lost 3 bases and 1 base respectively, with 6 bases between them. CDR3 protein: CASSFTQNTEAFF. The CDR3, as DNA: TGTGCCAGCAGCTTTACACAGAACACTGAAGCTTTCTTT.

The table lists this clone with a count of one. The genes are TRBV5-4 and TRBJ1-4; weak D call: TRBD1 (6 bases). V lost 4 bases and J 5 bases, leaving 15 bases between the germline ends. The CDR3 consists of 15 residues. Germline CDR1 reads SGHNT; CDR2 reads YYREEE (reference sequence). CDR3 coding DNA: TGTGCCAGCAGCCCCAGGACGGGACAAAATGAAAAACTGTTTTTT. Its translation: CASSPRTGQNEKLFF.

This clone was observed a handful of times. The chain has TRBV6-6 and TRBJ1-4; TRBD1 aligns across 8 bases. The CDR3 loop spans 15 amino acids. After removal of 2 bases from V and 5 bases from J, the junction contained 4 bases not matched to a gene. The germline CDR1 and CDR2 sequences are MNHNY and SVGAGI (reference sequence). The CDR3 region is CASSYPGQANEKLFF. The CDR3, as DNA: TGTGCCAGCAGTTACCCGGGACAGGCCAATGAAAAACTGTTTTTT.

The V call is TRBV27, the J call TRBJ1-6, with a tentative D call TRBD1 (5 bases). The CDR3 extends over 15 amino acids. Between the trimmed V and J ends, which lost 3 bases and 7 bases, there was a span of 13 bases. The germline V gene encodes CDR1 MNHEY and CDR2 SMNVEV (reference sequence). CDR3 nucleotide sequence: TGTGCCAGCAGTTTGGAGGGGCTTGGCAATTCACCCCTCCACTTT. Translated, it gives CASSLEGLGNSPLHF.

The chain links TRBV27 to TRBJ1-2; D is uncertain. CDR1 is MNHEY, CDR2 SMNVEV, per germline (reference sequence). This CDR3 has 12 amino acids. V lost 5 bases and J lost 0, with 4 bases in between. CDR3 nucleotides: TGTGCCAGCAGTGGTGCTAACTATGGCTACACCTTC. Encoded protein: CASSGANYGYTF.

CDR3 loop: CASSPGQGEQFF. CDR3 bases: TGTGCCAGTAGTCCCGGACAGGGTGAGCAGTTCTTC. The rearrangement links TRBV19 to TRBJ2-1; 8 nucleotides align to TRBD1. J lost 9 bases, V lost 5 bases, and 3 bases had no gene match. The CDR3 is 12 residues long. Germline lookup yields CDR1 LNHDA and CDR2 SQIVND (reference sequence).

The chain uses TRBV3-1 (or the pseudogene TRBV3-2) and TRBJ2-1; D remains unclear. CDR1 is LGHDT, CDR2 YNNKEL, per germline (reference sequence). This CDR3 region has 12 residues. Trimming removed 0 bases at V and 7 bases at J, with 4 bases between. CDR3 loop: CASSQDKNEQFF. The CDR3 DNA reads TGTGCCAGCAGCCAAGATAAAAATGAGCAGTTCTTC.

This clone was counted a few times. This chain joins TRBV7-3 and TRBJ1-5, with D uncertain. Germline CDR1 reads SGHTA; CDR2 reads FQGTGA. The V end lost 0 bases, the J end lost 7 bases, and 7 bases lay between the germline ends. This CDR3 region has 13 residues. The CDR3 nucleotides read TGTGCCAGCAGCTTAACGAGGGAGCAGCCCCAGCATTTT. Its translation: CASSLTREQPQHF.

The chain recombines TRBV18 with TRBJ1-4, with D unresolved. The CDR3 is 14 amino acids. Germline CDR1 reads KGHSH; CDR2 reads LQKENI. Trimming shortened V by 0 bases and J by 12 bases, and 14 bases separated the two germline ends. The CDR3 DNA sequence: TGTGCCAGCTCACCACCTAGCATAGCGGGTGAACTGTTTTTT. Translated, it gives CASSPPSIAGELFF.

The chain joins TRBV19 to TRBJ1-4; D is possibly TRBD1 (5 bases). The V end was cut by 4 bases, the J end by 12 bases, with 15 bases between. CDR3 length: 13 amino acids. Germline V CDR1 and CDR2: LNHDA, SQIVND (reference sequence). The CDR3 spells CASSTGPPGELFF. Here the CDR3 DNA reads TGTGCCAGTAGTACGGGACCCCCCGGGGAACTGTTTTTT.

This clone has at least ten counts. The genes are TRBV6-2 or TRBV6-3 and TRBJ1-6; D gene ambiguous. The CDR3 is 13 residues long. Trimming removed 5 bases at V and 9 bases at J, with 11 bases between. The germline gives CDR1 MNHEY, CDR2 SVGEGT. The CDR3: CASSRTTGSPLHF. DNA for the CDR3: TGTGCCAGCAGTCGAACTACTGGTTCACCCCTCCACTTT.

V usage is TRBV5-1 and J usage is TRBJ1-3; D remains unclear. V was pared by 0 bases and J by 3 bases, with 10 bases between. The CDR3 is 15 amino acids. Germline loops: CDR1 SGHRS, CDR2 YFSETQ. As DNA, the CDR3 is TGCGCCAGCAGCTTGGACTCTCCTATTGGAAACACCATATATTTT. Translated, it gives CASSLDSPIGNTIYF.